Following are 32 T cell receptor beta chains from one sample sequenced in a study of identical twins. TCRdb independently ran MiXCR on the 5' RACE reads; one entry per CDR3 protein. Altogether about 220,000 distinct CDR3 sequences are present, 6.5% to 8.5% being singletons, with the ten largest covering approximately 2%. These data also formed part of another study, on yellow fever vaccine responses in identical twins.

Sequenced input: memory (CD45RO+) T cells sorted from blood. Receptor source: a woman under 30 in good health.

The chain recombines TRBV19 with TRBJ2-1; 7 nucleotides agree with TRBD1. With V trimmed by 3 bases and J by 0 bases, 2 bases remained unmatched. Germline V gives CDR1 LNHDA, CDR2 SQIVND (reference sequence). This CDR3 region has 15 residues. The CDR3 loop is CASSIGQVSYNEQFF. The DNA of the CDR3 is TGTGCCAGTAGTATCGGACAGGTCTCCTACAATGAGCAGTTCTTC.

This clonotype was seen a few times. This sequence joins TRBV19 and TRBJ2-5; possible D gene TRBD1, 5 bases. V lost 7 bases, J lost 0 bases, and 9 bases lay in between. Per germline, CDR1 LNHDA and CDR2 SQIVND (reference sequence). The CDR3 is 13 amino acids. CDR3 residues: CASMGPYQETQYF. As DNA, the CDR3 is TGTGCCAGTATGGGGCCCTACCAAGAGACCCAGTACTTC.

This clonotype was observed many times. V is TRBV3-1 and J is TRBJ1-3; D gene ambiguous. The CDR3 contains 17 residues. The V gene's germline CDR1 is LGHDT and CDR2 YNNKEL (reference sequence). V was clipped by 4 bases and J by 0 bases, with 16 bases between them. The CDR3 sequence is CASSRTITQDSGNTIYF. CDR3 in DNA: TGTGCCAGCAGCCGAACAATAACCCAGGACTCTGGAAACACCATATATTTT.

Only a few counts were recorded for this clonotype. The V and J genes are TRBV27 and TRBJ2-1; 8 bases are shared with TRBD2. This CDR3 has 16 amino acids. CDR1 and CDR2 from the germline V gene are MNHEY and SMNVEV (reference sequence). The V gene end was trimmed by 6 bases and the J gene end by 4 bases; junction bases not matched to a gene: 11. The CDR3 DNA sequence: TGTGCCAGCAGCCCCCTCCGTGCGGGGGGTTACAATGAGCAGTTCTTC. Residues: CASSPLRAGGYNEQFF.

The rearrangement joins TRBV6-5 to TRBJ2-1, with a tentative D call TRBD2 (5 bases). The germline gives CDR1 MNHEY, CDR2 SVGAGI. This CDR3 is 10 amino acids long. V lost 8 bases and J lost 9, with 8 bases in between. The CDR3 DNA reads as TGTGCCAGCGGGAGAGGTGAGCAGTTCTTC. Residues: CASGRGEQFF.

This clonotype was detected a few times. Mismatch with germline at one junction end may stem from a read error. The chain combines TRBV5-1 with TRBJ2-3; 8 positions match TRBD2. This CDR3 is built from 16 residues. From germline, CDR1 is SGHRS and CDR2 YFSETQ. CDR3 sequence: CASSLAAGGGRDMQYF. The DNA for the CDR3 is TGCGCCAGCAGCTTGGCCGCGGGGGGCGGTCGGGATATGCAGTATTTT.

This clonotype was counted at least ten times. The chain links TRBV10-3 to TRBJ2-1, with D perhaps TRBD1 (5 bases). Germline values: CDR1 ENHRY, CDR2 SYGVKD. The V gene lost 10 bases and the J gene lost 5 bases, with 9 bases spanning the gap. The CDR3 has 11 residues. The CDR3 sequence is CATMGHNEQFF. DNA of the CDR3: TGTGCCACCATGGGGCACAATGAGCAGTTCTTC.

This clonotype was counted at least ten times. The CDR3 DNA is TGTGCCACCAGCAGATCAAGTGAAGGGCCAGATGAAGCTTTCTTT. Protein sequence: CATSRSSEGPDEAFF. The chain joins TRBV15 to TRBJ1-1; unclear D gene. Trimming shortened V by 2 bases and J by 7 bases, and 17 bases separated the two germline ends. This CDR3 has 15 residues. The V gene's germline CDR1 is LNHNV and CDR2 YYDKDF (reference sequence).

In this sample, this clonotype turned up a few times. The chain combines TRBV6-5 with TRBJ1-3; TRBD1 agrees at 10 bases. After removal of 4 bases from V and 3 bases from J, the junction contained 6 bases not matched to a gene. This CDR3 spans 16 amino acids. Germline CDR1 MNHEY, CDR2 SVGAGI. The CDR3 protein is CASSSLTGGGGNTIYF. The CDR3 nucleotides read TGTGCCAGCAGTTCCCTGACAGGGGGCGGTGGAAACACCATATATTTT.

This clonotype was detected ten times or more. V gene TRBV24-1 combines with J gene TRBJ2-3; TRBD2 aligns across 9 bases. Per the germline V gene, CDR1 is KGHDR and CDR2 is SFDVKD. J was trimmed by 4 bases and V by 2 bases; bases with no gene match: 6. This CDR3 comprises 16 residues. The CDR3 reads CATSDWRGGGADTQYF. In DNA, the CDR3 is TGTGCCACCAGTGATTGGCGGGGGGGCGGGGCAGATACGCAGTATTTT.

This clonotype appeared many times. The CDR3 here is CASSPTNSSWHEQFF. Here the CDR3 DNA reads TGTGCCAGCAGTCCGACCAACTCATCCTGGCATGAGCAGTTCTTC. The genes are TRBV6-2 or TRBV6-3 and TRBJ2-1; no firm D call. V shed 5 bases and J shed 8 bases, with 19 bases lying between them. Germline V gives CDR1 MNHEY, CDR2 SVGEGT. The CDR3 length is 15 residues.

This clonotype was seen at least ten times. The rearrangement links TRBV7-2 to TRBJ1-4; unclear D gene. V was pared by 3 bases and J by 7 bases, with 12 bases between. This CDR3 contains 14 residues. The germline CDR1 and CDR2 sequences are SGHTA and FQGNSA. CDR3 loop: CASSFLLEGEKLFF. CDR3 nucleotides: TGTGCCAGCAGCTTTTTATTAGAGGGTGAAAAACTGTTTTTT.

The sample holds many counts of this clonotype. J is TRBJ1-5 and V is TRBV29-1; D uncertain. CDR1 is SQVTM, CDR2 ANQGSEA, per germline. Trimming pared 6 bases from V and 2 bases from J, leaving 11 bases between. The CDR3 sequence is 13 residues long. CDR3 protein: CSVQEKGNQPQHF. The DNA of the CDR3 is TGCAGCGTCCAGGAGAAAGGCAATCAGCCCCAGCATTTT.

Many counts were recorded for this clonotype. The chain combines TRBV7-8 with TRBJ2-1, with TRBD2 as a possible D gene (7 bases). CDR3 length: 16 residues. Between the trimmed V and J ends, which lost 8 bases and 1 base, there was a span of 18 bases. CDR1 is SGHVS and CDR2 is FQNEAQ in the germline V gene. DNA for the CDR3: TGTGCCAGCGAGACAGGAGCGGGATGGTCCTACAATGAGCAGTTCTTC. Translating gives CASETGAGWSYNEQFF.

This clonotype was recorded at least ten times. The genes are TRBV4-1 and TRBJ2-1; D gene ambiguous. This CDR3 has 17 residues. The V end was cut by 1 base, the J end by 2 bases, with 15 bases between. CDR1 MGHRA and CDR2 YSYEKL come from the germline V gene. CDR3 sequence: CASSQVDLGLTYNEQFF. In DNA, the CDR3 is TGCGCCAGCAGCCAAGTTGATTTGGGGTTAACCTACAATGAGCAGTTCTTC.

This clonotype was observed a handful of times. CDR3 protein: CASDDSDRGDETQYF. The CDR3 DNA follows: TGCGCCAGCGACGACTCTGACAGGGGCGACGAGACCCAGTACTTC. The chain carries TRBV5-1 and TRBJ2-5; 8 bases are a match to TRBD1. The V segment lost 7 bases and the J segment 5 bases; nucleotides outside the gene matches: 13. CDR1 and CDR2 from the germline V gene are SGHRS and YFSETQ. The CDR3 loop spans 15 amino acids.

This clonotype was recorded a few times. V and J are TRBV10-3 and TRBJ2-7; TRBD2 matches 11 bases. The trim removed 0 bases at V and 4 bases at J, leaving 5 bases unmatched. Germline V lookup: CDR1 ENHRY, CDR2 SYGVKD. The CDR3 spans 16 residues. CDR3 coding DNA: TGTGCCATCAGTGAGTCCACTAGCGGGAGTTCGTACGAGCAGTACTTC. It yields the protein CAISESTSGSSYEQYF.

This clonotype showed up just a few times. This rearrangement joins TRBV5-1 to TRBJ2-5; D possibly uses TRBD1 or TRBD2 (5 bases each). CDR3 size: 15 residues. Trimming pared 0 bases from V and 5 bases from J, leaving 14 bases between. CDR1 and CDR2 from the germline V gene are SGHRS and YFSETQ. The CDR3 coding sequence is TGCGCCAGCAGCTTGGCCGGGACCGCGCCGGAGACCCAGTACTTC. The encoded protein is CASSLAGTAPETQYF. The full variable domain, with the rest looked up from reference TRBV5-1 and TRBJ2-5, is KAGVTQTPRYLIKTRGQQVTLSCSPISGHRSVSWYQQTPGQGLQFLFEYFSETQRNKGNFPGRFSGRQFSNSRSEMNVSTLELGDSALYLCASSLAGTAPETQYFGPGTRLLVL.

CDR3 amino acids: CASSDMGSSYNEQFF. CDR3 bases: TGTGCCAGCAGCGATATGGGAAGCTCCTACAATGAGCAGTTCTTC. V gene TRBV9 combines with J gene TRBJ2-1, with no clear D. V shed 3 bases and J shed 0 bases, with 10 bases lying between them. This CDR3 is 15 amino acids long. Germline CDR1 SGDLS, CDR2 YYNGEE.

This clonotype was counted many times. The chain uses TRBV20-1 and TRBJ2-3; 15 bases are a match to TRBD2. This CDR3 contains 16 residues. The germline gives CDR1 DFQATT, CDR2 SNEGSKA (reference sequence). The V gene end was trimmed by 4 bases and the J gene end by 2 bases; junction bases not matched to a gene: 4. As DNA, the CDR3 is TGCAGTGCTAAGGGACTAGCGGGGGGAACCACAGATACGCAGTATTTT. This codes for CSAKGLAGGTTDTQYF.

At least ten counts were recorded for this clonotype. V is TRBV4-2 and J is TRBJ2-5; weak D call: TRBD1 (6 bases). V was pared by 2 bases and J by 3 bases, with 7 bases between. Germline V gene lookup returns CDR1 LGHNA and CDR2 YNFKEQ. CDR3 length: 13 amino acids. The CDR3 protein is CASSQPGEETQYF. CDR3 coding DNA: TGTGCCAGCAGCCAACCAGGGGAAGAGACCCAGTACTTC.

This clonotype appeared a few times. The J gene is TRBJ2-1, the V gene TRBV2, with 8 bases matching TRBD2. With 4 bases clipped from V and 5 bases from J, the junction kept 7 bases outside the gene matches. Germline loops: CDR1 SNHLY, CDR2 FYNNEI. This CDR3 contains 15 residues. The CDR3 spells CASSGRTSRDNEQFF. The CDR3 DNA reads as TGTGCCAGCAGTGGTAGGACTAGCAGAGACAATGAGCAGTTCTTC.

There are a few counts of this clonotype. J is TRBJ2-1 and V is TRBV20-1, with D possibly called TRBD1 or TRBD2 (6 bases each). The germline V gene has CDR1 DFQATT and CDR2 SNEGSKA (reference sequence). The V and J ends lost 0 bases and 6 bases respectively, with 12 bases between them. This CDR3 comprises 14 residues. The CDR3 loop reads CSARDKRGLNEQFF. The CDR3 DNA reads TGCAGTGCTAGAGATAAACGGGGGCTCAATGAGCAGTTCTTC.

Many counts were recorded for this clonotype. This chain uses TRBV15 with TRBJ2-5, with D perhaps TRBD2 (7 bases). The CDR3 has 17 amino acids. V lost 0 bases to trimming and J lost 5 bases, with 19 bases between them. CDR1 is LNHNV, CDR2 YYDKDF, per germline (reference sequence). CDR3 coding DNA: TGTGCCACCAGCAGAGAGCCCCCGGGGGGCCAGATGGAGACCCAGTACTTC. Translation gives CATSREPPGGQMETQYF. Full variable domain (missing parts from reference TRBV15 and TRBJ2-5): DAMVIQNPRYQVTQFGKPVTLSCSQTLNHNVMYWYQQKSSQAPKLLFHYYDKDFNNEADTPDNFQSRRPNTSFCFLDIRSPGLGDTAMYLCATSREPPGGQMETQYFGPGTRLLVL.

Many counts were recorded for this clonotype. V is TRBV28 and J is TRBJ1-1, with D uncertain. This CDR3 comprises 11 residues. Germline loops: CDR1 MDHEN, CDR2 SYDVKM. Between the trimmed V and J ends, which lost 5 bases and 5 bases, there was a span of 6 bases. The CDR3 here is CASSLRTEAFF. Here the CDR3 DNA reads TGTGCCAGCAGTCTCCGAACTGAAGCTTTCTTT.

This clonotype was counted only a few times. This rearrangement joins TRBV29-1 to TRBJ1-1; D is undetermined. This CDR3 is built from 9 residues. The germline V gene has CDR1 SQVTM and CDR2 ANQGSEA. Trimming pared 6 bases from V and 10 bases from J, leaving 9 bases between. The CDR3 loop is CSVTPGAFF. The CDR3 bases are TGCAGCGTCACCCCGGGAGCTTTCTTT.

This clonotype was recorded at least ten times. This chain connects TRBV12-3 or TRBV12-4 to TRBJ2-6, with D hard to call. Trimming stripped 8 bases from V and 0 bases from J, with 5 bases between. The CDR3 runs 13 residues. CDR3 coding DNA: TGTGCCAGCCTTCACTCTGGGGCCAACGTCCTGACTTTC. Its translation: CASLHSGANVLTF.

V and J are TRBV11-2 and TRBJ2-2, with TRBD1 matching over 10 bases. The CDR3 spans 15 residues. CDR1 SGHAT and CDR2 FQNNGV come from the germline V gene. V lost 5 bases and J lost 7; bases outside the gene matches: 7. CDR3 nucleotides: TGTGCCAGCAGCCTCGACAGGGGGCGAGGCGGGGAGCTGTTTTTT. This translates into CASSLDRGRGGELFF.

This clonotype came up a few times. CDR3 residues: CASSQAGVNEQFF. CDR3 in DNA: TGTGCCAGCAGCCAAGCCGGGGTCAATGAGCAGTTCTTC. The chain carries TRBV3-1 and TRBJ2-1, with D tentatively TRBD2 (5 bases). Germline V gene sequence: CDR1 LGHDT, CDR2 YNNKEL (reference sequence). This CDR3 comprises 13 residues. V lost 1 base to trimming and J lost 6 bases, with 7 bases between them.

The chain joins TRBV3-1 to TRBJ2-3, with D tentatively TRBD1 or TRBD2 (5 bases each). V dropped 5 bases and J dropped 2 bases, with 11 bases sitting between them. The CDR3 consists of 14 residues. The germline V gene has CDR1 LGHDT and CDR2 YNNKEL (reference sequence). For the CDR3, the DNA is TGTGCCAGCAGCGCCCGGGACCACACAGATACGCAGTATTTT. Translated: CASSARDHTDTQYF.

Note on this clonotype: At one end, the junction sequence differs from germline, possibly due to a read error. The chain employs TRBV7-7 and TRBJ2-5; possibly TRBD2 for D (5 bases). The CDR3 loop spans 16 amino acids. Germline-derived CDR1 and CDR2 are SSHAT and FNYEAQ (reference sequence). The DNA of the CDR3 is TGTGCTAGCAGCTTAGCGAGGTCAGCGAAGCAGGAGACCCAGTACTTC. Its translation: CASSLARSAKQETQYF.

This clonotype occurred many times. V is TRBV20-1 and J is TRBJ2-1; possible D gene TRBD2, 6 bases. From germline, CDR1 is DFQATT and CDR2 SNEGSKA (reference sequence). With 5 bases removed from V and 4 bases from J, the gap between germline ends came to 12 bases. CDR3 length: 13 residues. In DNA, the CDR3 is TGCAGTGCTTTTGGTAGCGGATACAATGAGCAGTTCTTC. It translates to CSAFGSGYNEQFF.